Listed below are T cell receptor beta chains from one sample, sequenced in a study of cytomegalovirus exposure and HLA in healthy donors. Generated by immunoSEQ multiplex PCR, the TCRdb table keeps only in-frame clones and is missing some. The sample lists about 160,000 clones, 82% occurring once. Sequenced material: PBMCs. The receptors originated from a girl aged 2 to 9 in good health and CMV-seropositive. The CDR3 runs from the conserved cysteine through the conserved F or W. The order of the fields is clone size, J gene, D gene, V gene, CDR3 protein, CDR3 DNA. A D gene is named only where the DNA matches it firmly. Clone sizes are given selectively: once, few, many, or a class where the clone is expanded.

size: few; J: TRBJ2-5; D: TRBD1; V: TRBV18; CDR3: CASSPPGQGPQYF; DNA: TGTGCCAGCTCACCACCGGGACAGGGCCCCCAGTACTTC
size: -; J: TRBJ2-5; D: -; V: TRBV6-5; CDR3: CASSYRRDMTQYF; DNA: TGTGCCAGCAGTTACCGGAGAGATATGACCCAGTACTTC
size: -; J: TRBJ2-7; D: TRBD2; V: TRBV2; CDR3: CASSERGGAYEQYF; DNA: TGTGCCAGCAGTGAGCGGGGGGGGGCCTACGAGCAGTACTTC
size: -; J: TRBJ2-1; D: -; V: TRBV30; CDR3: CAWSIRGEQFF; DNA: TGTGCCTGGAGTATACGGGGGGAGCAGTTCTTC
size: -; J: TRBJ2-3; D: TRBD2; V: TRBV2; CDR3: CASSGEGVSTDTQYF; DNA: TGTGCCAGCAGTGGGGAGGGTGTTAGCACAGATACGCAGTATTTT
size: -; J: TRBJ2-3; D: -; V: TRBV12-1; CDR3: CASSPRGGRVTDTQYF; DNA: TGTGCCAGCAGCCCTAGGGGCGGGAGGGTCACAGATACGCAGTATTTT
size: -; J: TRBJ1-4; D: -; V: TRBV19; CDR3: CASSIRVRDEKLFF; DNA: TGTGCCAGTAGTATAAGGGTGAGGGATGAAAAACTGTTTTTT
size: -; J: TRBJ2-7; D: TRBD1; V: TRBV27; CDR3: CASSPDSGTAHEQYF; DNA: TGTGCCAGCTCACCAGACTCTGGGACAGCCCACGAGCAGTACTTC
size: -; J: TRBJ2-7; D: TRBD2; V: TRBV5-6; CDR3: CASSRRGGAYEQYF; DNA: TGTGCCAGCAGCAGACGGGGGGGAGCCTACGAGCAGTACTTC
size: -; J: TRBJ1-2; D: -; V: TRBV18; CDR3: CASSPPDIAGSYTF; DNA: TGTGCCAGCTCACCCCCCGACATCGCGGGAAGCTACACCTTC
size: -; J: TRBJ2-4; D: TRBD1; V: TRBV18; CDR3: CASSGQSGTGWNIQYF; DNA: TGTGCCAGCTCAGGACAATCCGGGACAGGGTGGAACATTCAGTACTTC
size: -; J: TRBJ1-1; D: -; V: TRBV9; CDR3: CASSVDGRDTEAFF; DNA: TGTGCCAGCAGCGTAGATGGGAGGGACACTGAAGCTTTCTTT
size: -; J: TRBJ2-7; D: TRBD1; V: TRBV5-1; CDR3: CASSPGQKQYF; DNA: TGCGCCAGCAGCCCGGGACAGAAGCAGTACTTC
size: -; J: TRBJ2-1; D: -; V: TRBV29-1; CDR3: CSSDEQFF; DNA: TGCAGCTCTGATGAGCAGTTCTTC
size: -; J: TRBJ2-1; D: TRBD2; V: TRBV6-4; CDR3: CASSDSGGSSYNEQFF; DNA: TGTGCCAGCAGTGACTCTGGCGGGAGCTCCTACAATGAGCAGTTCTTC
size: -; J: TRBJ2-5; D: TRBD2; V: TRBV28; CDR3: CASSSSRLAGVAFGQTQYF; DNA: TGTGCCAGCAGCTCCTCTCGATTAGCGGGAGTAGCGTTTGGGCAGACCCAGTACTTC
size: once; J: TRBJ2-4; D: TRBD1; V: TRBV29-1; CDR3: CSVEEQGTQYF; DNA: TGCAGCGTTGAGGAACAGGGGACTCAGTACTTC
size: -; J: TRBJ2-1; D: TRBD1; V: TRBV5-1; CDR3: CASSYGTGEEGEQFF; DNA: TGCGCCAGCAGCTACGGGACAGGGGAGGAGGGTGAGCAGTTCTTC
size: -; J: TRBJ1-3; D: -; V: TRBV30; CDR3: CAWSEGGGSGNTIYF; DNA: TGTGCCTGGAGTGAGGGAGGGGGCTCTGGAAACACCATATATTTT
size: -; J: TRBJ2-3; D: -; V: TRBV19; CDR3: CASSISGTDTQYF; DNA: TGTGCCAGTAGTATATCGGGTACAGATACGCAGTATTTT
size: -; J: TRBJ1-3; D: -; V: TRBV4-1; CDR3: CASSPLGGGSGNTIYF; DNA: TGCGCCAGCAGCCCCCTCGGTGGAGGGTCAGGAAACACCATATATTTT
size: -; J: TRBJ1-4; D: TRBD1; V: TRBV30; CDR3: CAWIRKGTAANEKLFF; DNA: TGTGCCTGGATACGGAAGGGGACAGCGGCTAATGAAAAACTGTTTTTT
size: -; J: TRBJ1-2; D: -; V: TRBV5-1; CDR3: CASSLMSGALGYTF; DNA: TGCGCCAGCAGCTTGATGTCAGGGGCGCTTGGCTACACCTTC
size: few; J: TRBJ2-5; D: TRBD1; V: TRBV10-1; CDR3: CASSESPGGAETQYF; DNA: TGCGCCAGCAGTGAGTCCCCAGGGGGCGCGGAGACCCAGTACTTC
size: -; J: TRBJ2-7; D: TRBD1; V: TRBV6-1; CDR3: CASSEVGTGTYEQYF; DNA: TGTGCCAGCAGTGAAGTCGGGACAGGGACCTACGAGCAGTACTTC
size: -; J: TRBJ2-5; D: TRBD2; V: TRBV7-7; CDR3: CASSHSSGRRETQYF; DNA: TGTGCTAGCAGTCACAGTAGCGGGAGGAGGGAGACCCAGTACTTC
size: few; J: TRBJ1-1; D: -; V: TRBV30; CDR3: CAWSVLGNTEAFF; DNA: TGTGCCTGGAGTGTACTAGGGAACACTGAAGCTTTCTTT
size: -; J: TRBJ2-7; D: -; V: TRBV30; CDR3: CAWMESSNEQYF; DNA: TGTGCCTGGATGGAGTCTTCCAACGAGCAGTACTTC
size: -; J: TRBJ1-1; D: -; V: TRBV29-1; CDR3: CSVALSESNAFF; DNA: TGCAGCGTTGCACTGTCGGAGAGTAATGCTTTCTTT
size: -; J: TRBJ2-1; D: TRBD2; V: TRBV12-5; CDR3: CASGLYSGSSYNEQFF; DNA: TGTGCTAGTGGTTTGTATAGCGGGAGCTCCTACAATGAGCAGTTCTTC
size: -; J: TRBJ2-7; D: -; V: TRBV5-4; CDR3: CAGSSYRDTSYEQYF; DNA: TGTGCCGGCAGCTCATACAGGGACACCTCTTACGAGCAGTACTTC
size: -; J: TRBJ2-2; D: -; V: TRBV7-6; CDR3: CASSLDTRRGELFF; DNA: TGTGCCAGCAGCTTGGACACTCGCCGAGGGGAGCTGTTTTTT
size: -; J: TRBJ2-5; D: -; V: TRBV10-3; CDR3: CAISGGQETQYF; DNA: TGTGCCATCAGCGGGGGCCAAGAGACCCAGTACTTC
size: -; J: TRBJ1-1; D: TRBD1; V: TRBV7-8; CDR3: CASSPIQGSMAFF; DNA: TGTGCCAGCAGCCCGATACAGGGGAGTATGGCTTTCTTT
size: once; J: TRBJ1-3; D: TRBD1; V: TRBV28; CDR3: CASSPYTGAPLALSGNTIYF; DNA: TGTGCCAGCAGTCCCTACACAGGGGCCCCGCTTGCCCTCTCTGGAAACACCATATATTTT
size: -; J: TRBJ1-2; D: -; V: TRBV10-3; CDR3: CAISDRQAGYGYTF; DNA: TGTGCCATCAGTGATAGACAGGCGGGTTATGGCTACACCTTC
size: -; J: TRBJ1-2; D: -; V: TRBV30; CDR3: CAWSRRRNSHGYTF; DNA: TGTGCCTGGAGTAGAAGAAGAAACAGCCATGGCTACACCTTC